One sample yielded the 24 T cell receptor beta chains listed below, sequenced in a study of radiotherapy plus CTLA-4 blockade in lung cancer. Repertoires were generated with immunoSEQ multiplex PCR, while TCRdb's copy carries only in-frame clones and drops some. The sample shows roughly 30,000 clones, roughly 71% of them seen only once. The input for sequencing was peripheral blood, taken from a patient treated with radiotherapy plus ipilimumab. The receptors were sampled from a human donor with non-small cell lung cancer that progressed on radiotherapy plus ipilimumab.

J is TRBJ1-5 and V is TRBV28, with D unresolved. V lost 8 bases and J lost 3, with 8 bases in between. The CDR3 contains 12 residues. Germline assignment: CDR1 MDHEN and CDR2 SYDVKM. CDR3 sequence reads: CASGRLNQPQHF. CDR3 coding DNA: TGTGCCAGCGGCAGACTCAATCAGCCCCAGCATTTT. Together with reference TRBV28 and TRBJ1-5, the CDR3 gives the full variable domain: DVKVTQSSRYLVKRTGEKVFLECVQDMDHENMFWYRQDPGLGLRLIYFSYDVKMKEKGDIPEGYSVSREKKERFSLILESASTNQTSMYLCASGRLNQPQHFGDGTRLSIL.

This clone was observed a handful of times. This chain joins TRBV7-2 and TRBJ2-2; possible D gene TRBD2, 6 bases. Trimming removed 3 bases at V and 5 bases at J, with 25 bases between. The CDR3 is 19 residues long. The germline V gene has CDR1 SGHTA and CDR2 FQGNSA. CDR3 sequence reads: CASSFFGAGLRAGTGELFF. The CDR3 nucleotides read TGTGCCAGCAGCTTTTTTGGGGCGGGACTCCGAGCCGGTACCGGGGAGCTGTTTTTT. Complete variable domain (other parts from reference TRBV7-2 and TRBJ2-2): GAGVSQSPSNKVTEKGKDVELRCDPISGHTALYWYRQSLGQGLEFLIYFQGNSAPDKSGLPSDRFSAERTGGSVSTLTIQRTQQEDSAVYLCASSFFGAGLRAGTGELFFGEGSRLTVL.

V and J are TRBV7-2 and TRBJ1-2, with TRBD1 matching 7 bases. V shed 4 bases, J shed 4 bases, and the junction held 6 bases outside the gene matches. The CDR3 is 14 amino acids. From germline, CDR1 is SGHTA and CDR2 FQGNSA. CDR3 in amino acids: CASSWAEGAYGYTF. CDR3 bases: TGTGCCAGCAGCTGGGCGGAGGGGGCCTATGGCTACACCTTC.

The rearrangement uses TRBV7-2 and TRBJ2-1, with TRBD2 matching over 8 bases. In germline, CDR1 is SGHTA, CDR2 FQGNSA. This CDR3 is 15 amino acids long. J lost 9 bases, V lost 0 bases, and 7 bases had no gene match. The CDR3 here is CASSLATGGASEQFF. CDR3 nucleotides: TGTGCCAGCAGCTTAGCGACCGGGGGGGCCAGTGAGCAGTTCTTC.

The CDR3 spells CASSPGGAQVDTEAFF. The CDR3, as DNA: TGTGCCAGCTCACCCGGGGGCGCCCAAGTGGACACTGAAGCTTTCTTT. This chain links TRBV18 with TRBJ1-1; D is perhaps TRBD1 (6 bases). Trimming shortened V by 3 bases and J by 3 bases, and 17 bases separated the two germline ends. Per the germline V gene, CDR1 is KGHSH and CDR2 is LQKENI. This CDR3 is 16 amino acids long.

The chain joins TRBV25-1 to TRBJ1-4, with D perhaps matching TRBD1 (5 bases). The V end lost 2 bases, the J end lost 4 bases, and 5 bases lay between the germline ends. Germline V CDR1 and CDR2: MGHDK, SYGVNS. The CDR3 extends over 13 amino acids. The CDR3 loop is CASSEGGNEKLFF. CDR3 nucleotide sequence: TGTGCCAGCAGTGAAGGGGGTAATGAAAAACTGTTTTTT.

The chain has TRBV29-1 and TRBJ2-7; weak D call: TRBD1 (5 bases). Germline CDR1 reads SQVTM; CDR2 reads ANQGSEA. The ends were cut back, 7 bases at V and 3 bases at J, with 16 bases in the middle. CDR3 length: 13 amino acids. The CDR3: CSAKSDRGYEQYF. The CDR3 DNA is TGCAGCGCCAAATCCGACAGAGGCTACGAGCAGTACTTC.

V and J are TRBV11-3 and TRBJ1-1; no definite D call. This CDR3 is 13 amino acids long. V was clipped by 3 bases and J by 6 bases, with 11 bases between them. CDR1 is SGHNT, CDR2 YENEEA, per germline. The CDR3 loop reads CASSLRDSAEAFF. In DNA form, the CDR3 reads TGTGCCAGCAGCTTGCGGGATTCCGCTGAAGCTTTCTTT. Complete variable domain (other parts from reference TRBV11-3 and TRBJ1-1): EAGVVQSPRYKIIEKKQPVAFWCNPISGHNTLYWYLQNLGQGPELLIRYENEEAVDDSQLPKDRFSAERLKGVDSTLKIQPAELGDSAVYLCASSLRDSAEAFFGQGTRLTVV.

V is TRBV21-1 and J is TRBJ2-7; whether TRBD2, the table's D call, matches the DNA was not checked. TRBV21-1 represents a pseudogene. This CDR3 is built from 17 residues. CDR3 in amino acids: CASSSKREGKDSYEQYF. The CDR3 DNA sequence: TGTGCCAGCAGCAGCAAACGGGAAGGGAAGGACTCCTACGAGCAGTACTTC.

The chain recombines TRBV7-3 with TRBJ1-5, with D possibly being TRBD1 (6 bases). Germline loops: CDR1 SGHTA, CDR2 FQGTGA. The CDR3 is made up of 17 amino acids. The ends were cut back, 8 bases at V and 0 bases at J, with 20 bases in the middle. CDR3 residues: CASPVARGYGSNQPQHF. CDR3 DNA sequence: TGTGCCAGCCCCGTCGCCAGGGGCTACGGTAGCAATCAGCCCCAGCATTTT.

The chain combines TRBV14 with TRBJ1-6; D uncertain. V gave up 4 bases and J gave up 4 bases, with 8 bases separating them. Germline CDR1 reads SGHDN; CDR2 reads FVKESK. The CDR3 spans 14 residues. In DNA form, the CDR3 reads TGTGCCAGCAGCCGCTTCGAATATAATTCACCCCTCCACTTT. Translating it yields CASSRFEYNSPLHF.

This clone is a singleton in its sample. The gene calls are TRBV11-2 and TRBJ2-5; 7 nucleotides match TRBD1. CDR1 is SGHAT, CDR2 FQNNGV, per germline. This CDR3 contains 14 residues. J lost 3 bases, V lost 2 bases, and 3 bases had no gene match. The chain's CDR3 is CASSLIGQEETQYF. Written as DNA, the CDR3 is TGTGCCAGCAGCTTAATAGGACAGGAAGAGACCCAGTACTTC.

This chain uses TRBV29-1 with TRBJ2-5, with unresolved D. Trimming left V 7 bases short and J 5 bases short, with 11 bases between. There are 11 residues in the CDR3. Germline CDR1 reads SQVTM; CDR2 reads ANQGSEA. This CDR3 reads CSAKVAETQYF. DNA of the CDR3: TGCAGCGCCAAGGTGGCGGAGACCCAGTACTTC.

The V gene is TRBV5-6, the J gene TRBJ2-5; D remains ambiguous. Per germline, CDR1 SGHDT and CDR2 YYEEEE. The CDR3 is made up of 12 amino acids. V gave up 1 base and J gave up 5 bases, with 6 bases separating them. The CDR3 region is CASSLIRETQYF. CDR3 in DNA: TGTGCCAGCAGCTTGATCCGGGAGACCCAGTACTTC. Full variable domain (remainder filled in from reference TRBV5-6 and TRBJ2-5): DAGVTQSPTHLIKTRGQQVTLRCSPKSGHDTVSWYQQALGQGPQFIFQYYEEEERQRGNFPDRFSGHQFPNYSSELNVNALLLGDSALYLCASSLIRETQYFGPGTRLLVL.

The chain links TRBV29-1 to TRBJ1-1; D is uncertain. The ends were cut back, 3 bases at V and 4 bases at J, with 9 bases in the middle. CDR3 size: 12 residues. Germline V gene sequence: CDR1 SQVTM, CDR2 ANQGSEA. The CDR3 here is CSVEIRGTEAFF. CDR3 nucleotides: TGCAGCGTTGAGATTCGGGGCACTGAAGCTTTCTTT.

The chain carries TRBV6-1 and TRBJ1-5; TRBD1 aligns across 7 bases. The V gene's germline CDR1 is MNHNS and CDR2 SASEGT. With V trimmed by 6 bases and J by 0 bases, 5 bases remained unmatched. There are 15 residues in the CDR3. The CDR3 nucleotides are TGTGCCAGCAGAGCGACAGGGCTTAGCAATCAGCCCCAGCATTTT. The encoded protein is CASRATGLSNQPQHF.

The chain combines TRBV4-3 with TRBJ2-1; D is perhaps TRBD2 (7 bases). Germline V lookup: CDR1 LGHNA, CDR2 YSLEER. With 4 bases removed from V and 2 bases from J, the gap between germline ends came to 15 bases. The CDR3 is 16 amino acids. CDR3 residues: CASSPWGGPTYNEQFF. The CDR3 DNA sequence: TGCGCCAGCAGCCCATGGGGGGGGCCGACCTACAATGAGCAGTTCTTC.

This clone was seen just once. This sequence joins TRBV4-1 and TRBJ2-7; D might be TRBD2 (6 bases). This CDR3 has 15 amino acids. The V end lost 5 bases, the J end lost 0 bases, and 14 bases lay between the germline ends. CDR1 is MGHRA, CDR2 YSYEKL, per germline. CDR3 DNA: TGCGCCAGCAGCGTTGGGACTCAGAGCTCCTACGAGCAGTACTTC. Encoded protein: CASSVGTQSSYEQYF.

The chain couples TRBV7-9 to TRBJ1-1; D perhaps matches TRBD1 (5 bases). This CDR3 contains 14 residues. From germline, CDR1 is SEHNR and CDR2 FQNEAQ (reference sequence). The V gene lost 7 bases and the J gene lost 1 base, with 13 bases spanning the gap. The CDR3, as DNA: TGTGCCAGCACCCCGGCGAGGGGGAACACTGAAGCTTTCTTT. Translating it yields CASTPARGNTEAFF.

This clone was detected only a few times. The chain uses TRBV5-6 and TRBJ1-3; unclear D gene. CDR3 size: 14 residues. The V gene lost 0 bases and the J gene lost 0 bases, with 4 bases spanning the gap. Germline V gene sequence: CDR1 SGHDT, CDR2 YYEEEE. The CDR3 spells CASSLGLSGNTIYF. The CDR3 nucleotides read TGTGCCAGCAGCTTGGGGCTCTCTGGAAACACCATATATTTT. Full variable domain (remainder filled in from reference TRBV5-6 and TRBJ1-3): DAGVTQSPTHLIKTRGQQVTLRCSPKSGHDTVSWYQQALGQGPQFIFQYYEEEERQRGNFPDRFSGHQFPNYSSELNVNALLLGDSALYLCASSLGLSGNTIYFGEGSWLTVV.

The V call is TRBV29-1, the J call TRBJ1-2; D possibly corresponds to TRBD1 (5 bases). The CDR3 has 14 residues. Trimming cost V 0 bases and J 6 bases, with 14 bases left between them. Germline CDR1 is SQVTM and CDR2 is ANQGSEA. CDR3 sequence reads: CSVEDLGRGHGYTF. The CDR3, as DNA: TGCAGCGTTGAAGATCTGGGCCGGGGCCATGGCTACACCTTC.

The CDR3 sequence: CASSLAGNRGNEQFF. In nucleotides, the CDR3 is TGTGCCAGCAGCTTAGCCGGGAACAGGGGCAATGAGCAGTTCTTC. The chain joins TRBV7-9 to TRBJ2-1, with TRBD1 matching over 7 bases. Losses at the gene ends were 0 bases for V and 6 bases for J; bases not matched to a gene: 5. CDR1 SEHNR and CDR2 FQNEAQ come from the germline V gene (reference sequence). The length of the CDR3 is 15 residues.

The count of this clone is one. J is TRBJ2-7 and V is TRBV7-9; 8 nucleotides align to TRBD2. The germline CDR1 and CDR2 sequences are SEHNR and FQNEAQ (reference sequence). CDR3 size: 14 residues. V was pared by 5 bases and J by 4 bases, with 7 bases of the junction left unmatched. DNA for the CDR3: TGTGCCAGCAGCATCTCCGGGACTAGGTACGAGCAGTACTTC. Amino acid sequence: CASSISGTRYEQYF.

The CDR3 DNA sequence: TGTGCCAGTTATGGGGCTAACTATGGCTACACCTTC. Translating gives CASYGANYGYTF. This chain uses TRBV19 with TRBJ1-2; the D is unclear. Germline CDR1 and CDR2: LNHDA and SQIVND (reference sequence). The CDR3 consists of 12 residues. The germline V and J ends were trimmed by 8 bases and 0 bases, with 7 bases remaining between them.